This T cell receptor beta chain is from a study of cytomegalovirus exposure and HLA in healthy donors. Unmatched junction bases numbered 9, after V lost 4 bases and J lost 1 base. CDR3 size: 17 residues. Germline V gene data show CDR1 as LGHNA and CDR2 as YSLEER. Whole-study findings and limits: Prior analysis indicated that the majority of TCR beta V segments exhibited productivity approximately 87% or approximately 30% of the time.

It was with 60 Vbeta and 13 Jbeta primers that the PCR ran. TCRdb's table, derived via immunoSEQ multiplex PCR, lists solely in-frame clones and lacks some. The sample records about 160,000 clones, approximately 80% being singletons. Concerning this clone: Its specificity is unknown.

Source material: PBMCs. This TCR derives from a woman between 25 and 40 years old in good health and CMV-seropositive. The gene calls are TRBV4-3 and TRBJ2-1; 8 nucleotides line up with TRBD2. The CDR3 protein is CASSREHSGASYNEQFF. CDR3 sequence (DNA): TGCGCCAGCAGCCGAGAACATAGCGGGGCATCCTACAATGAGCAGTTCTTC.